This TCR beta chain came from a study of T-cell memory formation after mild COVID-19. Background on the study: Largely, TCR clusters stayed within a single donor. Study-level results: Within pre-infection memory, some responding clones were found, suggesting cross-reactive memory joined. A balance of CD4 and CD8 characterized clones contracting day 15 to 85, whereas later expanders leaned CD4+. Clonal second-wave expansions that peaked on day 37 had unconfirmed SARS-CoV-2 specificity.

TCRdb passed the 5' RACE reads through MiXCR, listing each CDR3 protein once. The sample has just over 400,000 distinct CDR3 sequences; 23% are singletons. Notes on this clonotype: What it binds is not known.

V dropped 4 bases and J dropped 2 bases, with 8 bases sitting between them. This CDR3 comprises 13 residues. Germline values: CDR1 SEHNR, CDR2 FQNEAQ (reference sequence). The TCR was taken from an adult woman who had mild COVID-19 (a few samples of this study predate the infection). Cell type and time point are not known. Specimen: PBMCs or a T cell subset sorted from them (not recorded which). This chain uses TRBV7-9 with TRBJ1-2; D is undetermined. The CDR3 region is CASSSTYNYGYTF. As DNA, the CDR3 is TGTGCCAGCAGCTCTACTTACAACTATGGCTACACCTTC.